The 5 T cell receptor beta chains presented below share a single source sample, sequenced in a study of technical replicates of blood from a few donors. The protocol was immunoSEQ multiplex PCR, while the TCRdb copy is restricted to in-frame clones and leaves out a portion. The sample yields around 68,000 clones, around 92% seen once. Sequenced sample: T cells isolated from PBMCs. Source of these receptors: a human donor in good health. Some clones in this sample may be carry-over from other donors' samples.

Turning to this clone: The junction shows a germline mismatch at one end, possibly a read error. The rearrangement links TRBV5-4 to TRBJ1-4; a possible D gene is TRBD1 (5 bases). Germline CDR1 reads SGHNT; CDR2 reads YYREEE (reference sequence). This CDR3 contains 11 residues. In DNA, the CDR3 is TGTGCCAGCAGCTTGACCCCGGGGGTGCCGTTT. Translating it yields CASSLTPGVPF. Based on the CDR3 plus reference TRBV5-4 and TRBJ1-4, the full variable domain is ETGVTQSPTHLIKTRGQQVTLRCSSQSGHNTVSWYQQALGQGPQFIFQYYREEENGRGNFPPRFSGLQFPNYSSELNVNALELDDSALYLCASSLTPGVPFGSGTQLSVL.

This clone was recorded once. The chain's CDR3 is CAIRDPRGESPLHF. CDR3 in DNA: TGTGCCATCCGCGACCCCAGGGGTGAGTCACCCCTCCACTTT. V gene TRBV2 combines with J gene TRBJ1-6, with D tentatively TRBD1 (6 bases). Germline assignment: CDR1 SNHLY and CDR2 FYNNEI. V lost 10 bases and J 10 bases, leaving 20 bases between the germline ends. The CDR3 runs to 14 residues.

The chain combines TRBV2 with TRBJ1-2; D possibly corresponds to TRBD1 (6 bases). Per germline, CDR1 SNHLY and CDR2 FYNNEI. V lost 10 bases and J 4 bases, leaving 13 bases between the germline ends. CDR3 length equals 12 residues. The CDR3 loop reads CATSQGSYGYTF. DNA for the CDR3: TGTGCCACCTCTCAGGGGAGCTATGGCTACACCTTC.

The rearrangement uses TRBV18 and TRBJ2-7, with 8 bases lining up with TRBD1. The CDR3 has 16 residues. Unmatched junction bases numbered 8, after V lost 3 bases and J lost 1 base. The germline CDR1 and CDR2 sequences are KGHSH and LQKENI. The CDR3 bases are TGTGCCAGCTCACCTTACACGGGACAGGAGTCCTACGAGCAGTACTTC. Encoded protein: CASSPYTGQESYEQYF.

The chain employs TRBV5-1 and TRBJ2-5; TRBD1 matches 10 bases. The DNA end is a closer match to TRBJ2-7, so the J assignment may be wrong. Germline values: CDR1 SGHRS, CDR2 YFSETQ. The CDR3 length is 14 residues. This CDR3 is CASSSDRGQYEQYF. The CDR3 DNA is TGCGCCAGCAGCTCAGACAGGGGGCAGTACGAGCAGTACTTC.